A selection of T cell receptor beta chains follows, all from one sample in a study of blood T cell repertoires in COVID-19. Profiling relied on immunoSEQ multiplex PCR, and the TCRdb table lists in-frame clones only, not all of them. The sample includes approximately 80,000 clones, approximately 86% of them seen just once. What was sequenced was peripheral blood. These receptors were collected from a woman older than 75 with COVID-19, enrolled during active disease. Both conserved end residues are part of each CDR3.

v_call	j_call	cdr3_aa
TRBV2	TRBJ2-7	CASSRDSTSYEQYF
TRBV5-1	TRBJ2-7	CASSIAVQSYEQYF
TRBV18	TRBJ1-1	CASSPTGNRNTEAFF
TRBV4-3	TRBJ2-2	CASSHGENTGELFF
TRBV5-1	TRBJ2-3	CASARDRGTDTQYF
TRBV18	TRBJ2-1	CASSPLSGLSSYNEQFF
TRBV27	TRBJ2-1	CASSYDRLPLWQIAYNEQFF
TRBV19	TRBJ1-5	CASSIEGLRGINQPQHF
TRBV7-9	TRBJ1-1	CASSPRQGRGRDTEAFF
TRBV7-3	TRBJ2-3	CASSLAGASTDTQYF
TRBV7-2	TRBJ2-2	CASSTWTGLNTGELFF
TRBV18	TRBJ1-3	CASSPRLTNSGNTIYF
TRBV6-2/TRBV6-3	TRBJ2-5	CASSYSGGSKATQYF
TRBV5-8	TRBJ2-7	CASTLGTGWFYEQYF
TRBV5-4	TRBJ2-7	CASSAGTSGIYEQYF
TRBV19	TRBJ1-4	CASIRSGAGEKLFF
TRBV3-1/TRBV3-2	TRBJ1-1	CASSKGLTNTEAFF
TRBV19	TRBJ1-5	CASTRLNGGNQPQHF
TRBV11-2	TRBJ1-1	CASSLETGTEAFF
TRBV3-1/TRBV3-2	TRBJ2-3	CASSHFGPTDTQYF
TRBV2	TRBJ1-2	CASSPDEGDGYTF
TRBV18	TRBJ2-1	CASSPQTGGGEQFF
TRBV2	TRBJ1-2	CASRDGTDYGYTF
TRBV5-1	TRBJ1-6	CASSPDRGDNSPLHF
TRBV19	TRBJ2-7	CASSVHSGRPSYEQYF
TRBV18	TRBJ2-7	CASSPAWTSGGREQYF
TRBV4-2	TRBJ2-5	CASSQDKQETQYF
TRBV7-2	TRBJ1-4	CASTLWGGRTNEKLFF
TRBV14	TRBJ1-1	CASSRWGRDTEAFF
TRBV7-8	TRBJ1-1	CASSPRTGVDTEAFF
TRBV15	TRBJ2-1	CATSSRPGLSIIHNEQFF
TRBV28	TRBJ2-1	CASSLSRVISYNEQFF
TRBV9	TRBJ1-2	CASSVATGYDYGYTF
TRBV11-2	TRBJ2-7	CASSPGDWAYEQYF
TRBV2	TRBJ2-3	CASRFRGGATDTQYF
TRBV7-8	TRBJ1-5	CASSILGGANQPQHF
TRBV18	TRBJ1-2	CASSPSTREGYGYTF
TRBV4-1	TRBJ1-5	CASSRITGGSNQPQHF
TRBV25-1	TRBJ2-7	CASSELRTSRLYEQYF
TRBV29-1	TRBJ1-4	CSVGQGELFF
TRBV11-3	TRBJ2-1	CASSLGGQSWNEQFF
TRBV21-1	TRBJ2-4	CASVGARGIQYF
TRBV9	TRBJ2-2	CASSVDFGGWREGETGELFF
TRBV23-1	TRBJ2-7	CASCRPDSSYEQYF
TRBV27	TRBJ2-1	CASSLLAGGRQFF
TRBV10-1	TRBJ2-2	CASSEGHTGELFF
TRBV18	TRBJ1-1	CASSPLDSSNTEAFF
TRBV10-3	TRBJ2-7	CAIKESAYEQYF
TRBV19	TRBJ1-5	CASSISQNQPQHF
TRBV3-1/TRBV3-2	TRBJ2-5	CASRGNREERETQYF
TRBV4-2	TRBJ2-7	CASNLNGGAAYEQYF
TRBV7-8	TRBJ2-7	CASSPVAGESSYEQYF